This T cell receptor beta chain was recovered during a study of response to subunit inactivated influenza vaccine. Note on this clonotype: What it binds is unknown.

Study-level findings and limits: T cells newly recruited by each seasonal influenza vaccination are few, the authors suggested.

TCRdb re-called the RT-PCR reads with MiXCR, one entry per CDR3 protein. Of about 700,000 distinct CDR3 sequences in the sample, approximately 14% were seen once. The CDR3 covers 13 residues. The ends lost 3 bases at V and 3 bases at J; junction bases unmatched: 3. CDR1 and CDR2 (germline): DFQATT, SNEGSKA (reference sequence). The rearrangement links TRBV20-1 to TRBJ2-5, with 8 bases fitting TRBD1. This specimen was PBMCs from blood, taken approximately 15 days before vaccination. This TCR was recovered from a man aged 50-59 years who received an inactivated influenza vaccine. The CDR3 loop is CSARTGDKETQYF. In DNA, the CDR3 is TGCAGTGCTAGGACAGGGGACAAAGAGACCCAGTACTTC.